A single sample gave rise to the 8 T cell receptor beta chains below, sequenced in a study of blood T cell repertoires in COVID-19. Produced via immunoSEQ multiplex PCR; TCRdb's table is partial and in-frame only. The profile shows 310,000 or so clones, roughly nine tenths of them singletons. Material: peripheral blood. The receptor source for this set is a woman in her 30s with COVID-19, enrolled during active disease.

CDR3 sequence (DNA): TGTGCCAGCAGTTACTCGGTCGACAGCAAAGGCTACACCTTC. Its translation: CASSYSVDSKGYTF. The chain has TRBV6-6 and TRBJ1-2; the D gene is possibly TRBD1 (5 bases). Germline V lookup: CDR1 MNHNY, CDR2 SVGAGI (reference sequence). Trimming removed 0 bases at V and 8 bases at J, with 13 bases between. CDR3 length: 14 residues.

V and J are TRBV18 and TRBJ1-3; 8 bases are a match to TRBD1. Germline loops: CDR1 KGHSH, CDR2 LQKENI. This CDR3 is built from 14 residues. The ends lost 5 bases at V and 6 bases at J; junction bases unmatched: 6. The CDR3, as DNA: TGTGCCAGCTCATCTGGACAGGGTCAAAACACCATATATTTT. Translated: CASSSGQGQNTIYF.

This CDR3 is CASSLVEASYNEQFF. DNA of the CDR3: TGCGCCAGCAGCTTGGTGGAGGCATCTTACAATGAGCAGTTCTTC. The chain joins TRBV5-1 to TRBJ2-1, with TRBD2 as a possible D gene (5 bases). V gave up 0 bases and J gave up 4 bases, with 11 bases separating them. CDR3 length: 15 amino acids. Germline V lookup: CDR1 SGHRS, CDR2 YFSETQ.

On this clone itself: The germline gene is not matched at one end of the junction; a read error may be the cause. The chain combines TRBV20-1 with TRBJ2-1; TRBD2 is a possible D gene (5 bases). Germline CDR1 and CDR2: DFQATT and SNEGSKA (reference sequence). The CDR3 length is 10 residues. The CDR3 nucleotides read TGCAGTGCTCGGACTCTCGGTCAGATCTTC. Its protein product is CSARTLGQIF.

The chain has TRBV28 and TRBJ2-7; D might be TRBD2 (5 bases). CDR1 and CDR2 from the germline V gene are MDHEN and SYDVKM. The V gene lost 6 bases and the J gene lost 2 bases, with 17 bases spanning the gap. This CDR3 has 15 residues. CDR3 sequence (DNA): TGTGCCAGCAGAGGAGGCCTTGACCCTACCTACGAGCAGTACTTC. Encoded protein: CASRGGLDPTYEQYF.

The CDR3 sequence: CASSPTGFNTEAFF. The CDR3 coding sequence is TGTGCCAGCAGCCCTACAGGGTTCAACACTGAAGCTTTCTTT. The rearrangement links TRBV9 to TRBJ1-1; D perhaps matches TRBD1 (6 bases). The CDR3 covers 14 residues. Looked up from germline, CDR1 is SGDLS and CDR2 is YYNGEE. V was clipped by 4 bases and J by 2 bases, with 12 bases between them.

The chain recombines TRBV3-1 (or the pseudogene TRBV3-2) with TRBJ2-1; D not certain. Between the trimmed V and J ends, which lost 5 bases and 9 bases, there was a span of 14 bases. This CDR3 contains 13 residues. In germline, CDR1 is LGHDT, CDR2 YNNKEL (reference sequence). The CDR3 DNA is TGTGCCAGCAGCGAATCTTACCTCGGTGAGCAGTTCTTC. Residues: CASSESYLGEQFF.

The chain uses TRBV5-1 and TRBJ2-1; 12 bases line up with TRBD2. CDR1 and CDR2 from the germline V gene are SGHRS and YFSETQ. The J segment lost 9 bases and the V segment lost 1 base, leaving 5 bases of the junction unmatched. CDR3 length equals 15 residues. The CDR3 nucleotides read TGCGCCAGCAGCTTGTTGGCTAGCGGGAGGGCTGAGCAGTTCTTC. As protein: CASSLLASGRAEQFF.